This T cell receptor (beta chain) was identified during a study of T cells in Graves' hyperthyroidism and ophthalmopathy. Findings and limits, study-wide: Also found in blood were most expanded thyroid clonotypes above 0.001.

Cells are PBMCs isolated from more than 8.5 ml of fresh blood. The CDR3 has 12 residues. Germline CDR1 is KGHDR and CDR2 is SFDVKD. Between the trimmed V and J ends, which lost 3 bases and 3 bases, there was a span of 2 bases. At least ten counts were recorded for this clonotype. As yet, its antigen is unknown. RNA transcripts were the template for amplifying TCR beta CDR3 regions. HTBI primers were employed in a first-round RT-PCR of the TCR CDR3. TCRdb analysed the multiplex PCR reads with MiXCR anew, one entry per CDR3 protein. The table shows hundreds of thousands of distinct CDR3 sequences, with 15% to 20% occurring only once.

The chain uses TRBV24-1 and TRBJ1-5; D remains unclear. The receptor was isolated from a woman younger than 35 with Graves' hyperthyroidism. Sequencing was done on a sample of blood. Here the CDR3 DNA reads TGTGCCACCAGTGATCCCAATCAGCCCCAGCATTTT. Protein product: CATSDPNQPQHF.